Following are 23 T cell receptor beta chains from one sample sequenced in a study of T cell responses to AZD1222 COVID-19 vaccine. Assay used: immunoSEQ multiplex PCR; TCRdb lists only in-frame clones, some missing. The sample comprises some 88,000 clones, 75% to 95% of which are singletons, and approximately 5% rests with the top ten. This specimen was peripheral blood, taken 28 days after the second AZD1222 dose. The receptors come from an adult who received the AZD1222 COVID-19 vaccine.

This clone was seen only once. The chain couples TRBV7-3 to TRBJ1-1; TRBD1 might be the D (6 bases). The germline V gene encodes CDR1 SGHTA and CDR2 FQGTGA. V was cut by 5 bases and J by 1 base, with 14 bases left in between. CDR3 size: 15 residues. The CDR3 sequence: CASSTGTTQNTEAFF. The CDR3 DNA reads TGTGCCAGCAGCACCGGGACAACACAGAACACTGAAGCTTTCTTT.

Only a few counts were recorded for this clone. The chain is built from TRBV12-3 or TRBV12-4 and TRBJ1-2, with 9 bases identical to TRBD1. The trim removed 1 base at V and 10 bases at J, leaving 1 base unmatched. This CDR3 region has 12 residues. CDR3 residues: CASSLGTGDYTF. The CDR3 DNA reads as TGTGCCAGCAGTTTAGGGACAGGGGACTACACCTTC.

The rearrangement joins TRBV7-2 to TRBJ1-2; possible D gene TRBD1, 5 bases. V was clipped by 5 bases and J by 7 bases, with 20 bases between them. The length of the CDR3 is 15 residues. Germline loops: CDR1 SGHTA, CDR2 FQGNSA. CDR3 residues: CASSPYQAGPGGYTF. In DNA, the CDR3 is TGTGCCAGCAGCCCGTACCAGGCAGGGCCGGGTGGCTACACCTTC.

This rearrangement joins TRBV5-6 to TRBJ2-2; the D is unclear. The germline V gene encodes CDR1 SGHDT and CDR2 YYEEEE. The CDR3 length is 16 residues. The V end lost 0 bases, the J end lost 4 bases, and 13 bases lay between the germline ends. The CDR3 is CASSLAGVVLTGELFF. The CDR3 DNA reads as TGTGCCAGCAGCTTGGCTGGAGTTGTCCTCACCGGGGAGCTGTTTTTT.

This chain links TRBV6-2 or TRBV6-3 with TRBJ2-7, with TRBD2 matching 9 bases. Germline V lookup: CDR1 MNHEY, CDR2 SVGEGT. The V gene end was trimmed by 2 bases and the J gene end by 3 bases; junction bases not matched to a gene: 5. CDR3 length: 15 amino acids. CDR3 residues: CASSYAASGNYEQYF. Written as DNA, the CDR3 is TGTGCCAGCAGTTACGCCGCTAGCGGGAACTACGAGCAGTACTTC.

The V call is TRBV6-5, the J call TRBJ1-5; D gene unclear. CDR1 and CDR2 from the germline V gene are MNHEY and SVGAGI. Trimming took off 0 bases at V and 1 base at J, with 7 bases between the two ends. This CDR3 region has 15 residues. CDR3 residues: CASSYSRQSNQPQHF. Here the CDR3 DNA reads TGTGCCAGCAGTTACTCCAGGCAAAGCAATCAGCCCCAGCATTTT.

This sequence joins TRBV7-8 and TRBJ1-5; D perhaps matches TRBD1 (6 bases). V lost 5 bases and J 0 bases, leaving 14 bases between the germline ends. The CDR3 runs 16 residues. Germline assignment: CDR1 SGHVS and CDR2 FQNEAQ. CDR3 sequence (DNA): TGTGCCAGCAGCCCCCGGACAGCGAATAGCAATCAGCCCCAGCATTTT. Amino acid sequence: CASSPRTANSNQPQHF.

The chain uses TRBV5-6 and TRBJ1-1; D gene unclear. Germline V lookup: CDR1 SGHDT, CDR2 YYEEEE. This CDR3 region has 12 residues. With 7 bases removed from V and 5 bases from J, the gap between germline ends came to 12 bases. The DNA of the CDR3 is TGTGCCAGCTCCAAGGAGTGGACTGAAGCTTTCTTT. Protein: CASSKEWTEAFF.

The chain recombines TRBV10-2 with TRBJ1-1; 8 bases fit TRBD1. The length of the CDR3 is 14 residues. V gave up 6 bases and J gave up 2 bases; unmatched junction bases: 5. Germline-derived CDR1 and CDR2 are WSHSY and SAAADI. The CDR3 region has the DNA TGCGCCAGCAGGCTATCAGGGGGCAACACTGAAGCTTTCTTT. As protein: CASRLSGGNTEAFF.

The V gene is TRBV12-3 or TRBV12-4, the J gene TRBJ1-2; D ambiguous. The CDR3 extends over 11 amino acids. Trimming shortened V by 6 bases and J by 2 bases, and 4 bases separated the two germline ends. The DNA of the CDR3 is TGTGCCAGCAGGTCCAACTATGGCTACACCTTC. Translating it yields CASRSNYGYTF.

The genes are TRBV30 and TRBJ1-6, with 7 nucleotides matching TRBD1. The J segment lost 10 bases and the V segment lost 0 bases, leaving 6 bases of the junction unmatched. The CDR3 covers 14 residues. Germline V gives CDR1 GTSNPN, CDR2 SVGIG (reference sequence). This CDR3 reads CAWSVDRVRSPLHF. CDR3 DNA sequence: TGTGCCTGGAGTGTAGACAGGGTCAGGTCACCCCTCCACTTT.

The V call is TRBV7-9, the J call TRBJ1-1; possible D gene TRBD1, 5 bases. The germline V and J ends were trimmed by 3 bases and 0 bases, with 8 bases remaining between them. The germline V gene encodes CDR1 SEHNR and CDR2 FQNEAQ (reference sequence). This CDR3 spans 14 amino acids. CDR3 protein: CASSFAGVNTEAFF. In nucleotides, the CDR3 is TGTGCCAGCAGCTTCGCGGGGGTGAACACTGAAGCTTTCTTT.

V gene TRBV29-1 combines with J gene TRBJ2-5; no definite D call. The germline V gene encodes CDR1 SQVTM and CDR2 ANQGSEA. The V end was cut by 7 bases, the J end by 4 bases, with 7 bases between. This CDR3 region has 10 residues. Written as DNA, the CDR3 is TGCAGCGCTGGGGTAGAGACCCAGTACTTC. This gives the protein CSAGVETQYF.

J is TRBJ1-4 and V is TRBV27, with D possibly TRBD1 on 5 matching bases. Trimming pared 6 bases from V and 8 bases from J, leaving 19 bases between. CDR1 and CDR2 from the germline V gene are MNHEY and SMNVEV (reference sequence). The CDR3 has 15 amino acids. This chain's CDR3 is CASSPNWGVGEKLFF. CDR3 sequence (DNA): TGTGCCAGCAGCCCGAATTGGGGGGTCGGGGAAAAACTGTTTTTT.

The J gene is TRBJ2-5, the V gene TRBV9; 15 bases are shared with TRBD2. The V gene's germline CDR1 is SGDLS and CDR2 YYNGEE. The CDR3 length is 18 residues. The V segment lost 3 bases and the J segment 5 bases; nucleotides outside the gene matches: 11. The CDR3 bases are TGTGCCAGCAGCGCCGCCGGGACTAGCGGGGGGCCTTGGGAGACCCAGTACTTC. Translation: CASSAAGTSGGPWETQYF.

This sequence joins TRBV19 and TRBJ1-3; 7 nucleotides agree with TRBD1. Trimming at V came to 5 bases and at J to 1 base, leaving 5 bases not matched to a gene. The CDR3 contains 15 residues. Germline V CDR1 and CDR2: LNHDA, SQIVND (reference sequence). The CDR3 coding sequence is TGTGCCAGTAGTCCAGTCAGGGGGTCTGGAAACACCATATATTTT. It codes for CASSPVRGSGNTIYF.

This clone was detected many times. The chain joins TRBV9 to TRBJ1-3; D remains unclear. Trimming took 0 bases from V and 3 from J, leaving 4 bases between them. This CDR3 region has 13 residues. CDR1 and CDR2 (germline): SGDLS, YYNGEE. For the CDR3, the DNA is TGTGCCAGCAGCGTAGGAGTTGGAAACACCATATATTTT. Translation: CASSVGVGNTIYF.

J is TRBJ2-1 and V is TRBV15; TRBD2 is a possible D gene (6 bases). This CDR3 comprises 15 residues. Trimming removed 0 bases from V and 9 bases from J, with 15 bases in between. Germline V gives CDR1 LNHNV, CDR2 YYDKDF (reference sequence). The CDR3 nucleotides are TGTGCCACCAGCAGAGATAGCGTGGGAGCGGGTGAGCAGTTCTTC. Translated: CATSRDSVGAGEQFF.

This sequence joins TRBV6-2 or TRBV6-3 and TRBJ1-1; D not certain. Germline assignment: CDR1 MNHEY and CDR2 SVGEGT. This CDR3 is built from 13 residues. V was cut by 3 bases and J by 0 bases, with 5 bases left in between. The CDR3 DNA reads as TGTGCCAGCAGTTATAGTTTGAACACTGAAGCTTTCTTT. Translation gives CASSYSLNTEAFF.

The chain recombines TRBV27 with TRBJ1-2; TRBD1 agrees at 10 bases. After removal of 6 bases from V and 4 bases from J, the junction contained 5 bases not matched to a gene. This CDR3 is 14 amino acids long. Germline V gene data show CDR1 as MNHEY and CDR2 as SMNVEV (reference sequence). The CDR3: CASSPGTGAYGYTF. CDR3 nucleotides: TGTGCCAGCAGCCCCGGGACAGGGGCCTATGGCTACACCTTC.

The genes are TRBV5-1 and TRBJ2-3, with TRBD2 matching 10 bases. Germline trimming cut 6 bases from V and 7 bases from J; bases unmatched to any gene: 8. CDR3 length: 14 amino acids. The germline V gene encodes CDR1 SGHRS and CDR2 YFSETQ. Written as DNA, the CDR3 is TGCGCCAGCACTGCCAGCGGGGGGGATAATACGCAGTATTTT. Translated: CASTASGGDNTQYF.

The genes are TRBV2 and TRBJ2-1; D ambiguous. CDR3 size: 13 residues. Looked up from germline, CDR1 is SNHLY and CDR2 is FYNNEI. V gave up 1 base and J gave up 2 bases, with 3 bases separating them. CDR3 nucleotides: TGTGCCAGCAGTGAAGAACCCTACAATGAGCAGTTCTTC. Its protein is CASSEEPYNEQFF.

In DNA form, the CDR3 reads TGTGCCAGCAGCTTAGGGTATAGCGGGCAGTTCTTC. Translation: CASSLGYSGQFF. The V call is TRBV11-3, the J call TRBJ2-1, with D possibly TRBD2 on 6 matching bases. CDR1 SGHNT and CDR2 YENEEA come from the germline V gene. V was pared by 1 base and J by 12 bases, with 10 bases between. CDR3 length: 12 residues.